This T cell receptor beta chain comes out of a study of spatial heterogeneity in lung cancer. Regarding the study as a whole: Mutation counts in tumors were tracked by counts of expanded intratumoral alpha and beta TCRs.

TCRdb called the 5' RACE reads again in MiXCR, with one record for every CDR3 protein. The sample holds 6,000 or so distinct CDR3 sequences; about 17% are singletons and the top ten take about 14%. This clonotype was detected ten times or more. The antigen is unknown. The CDR3 is 14 residues long. Germline V gene sequence: CDR1 KGHSH, CDR2 LQKENI. Trimming shortened V by 3 bases and J by 5 bases, and 14 bases separated the two germline ends. Time point denoted: sample taken at primary tumor resection. Sequenced material: lung tumor tissue, taken at surgery. The J gene is TRBJ2-7, the V gene TRBV18; TRBD1 might be the D (8 bases). This TCR was recovered from a male donor with early-stage non-small cell lung cancer. In DNA form, the CDR3 reads TGTGCCAGCTCACCGTACAGGGGGGGCGACGAGCAGTACTTC. Translation: CASSPYRGGDEQYF. Variable domain in full (rest from reference TRBV18 and TRBJ2-7): NAGVMQNPRHLVRRRGQEARLRCSPMKGHSHVYWYRQLPEEGLKFMVYLQKENIIDESGMPKERFSAEFPKEGPSILRIQQVVRGDSAAYFCASSPYRGGDEQYFGPGTRLTVT.